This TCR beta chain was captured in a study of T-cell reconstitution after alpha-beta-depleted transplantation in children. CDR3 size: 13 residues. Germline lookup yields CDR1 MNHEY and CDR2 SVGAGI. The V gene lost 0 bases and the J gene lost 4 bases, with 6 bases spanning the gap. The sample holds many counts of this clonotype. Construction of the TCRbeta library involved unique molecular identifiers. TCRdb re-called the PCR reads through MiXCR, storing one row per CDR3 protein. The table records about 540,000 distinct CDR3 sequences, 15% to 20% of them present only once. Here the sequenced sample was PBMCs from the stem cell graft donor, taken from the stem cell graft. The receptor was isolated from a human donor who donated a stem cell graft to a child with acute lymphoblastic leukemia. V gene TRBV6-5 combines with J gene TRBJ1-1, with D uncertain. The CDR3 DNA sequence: TGTGCCAGCAGTTACTCGGGGAGCACTGAAGCTTTCTTT. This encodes CASSYSGSTEAFF.